This T cell receptor (beta chain) emerged from a study of shared clonotypes between healthy human individuals. The overall study: Researchers assigned three CD4 naive, three CD4 memory, two CD8 naive and one CD8 memory plate to each donor.

Naive CD8 populations comprised CD45RO-negative cells positively selected for CCR7, excluding terminally differentiated effector memory CD45RA+ cells. Sequenced by immunoSEQ multiplex PCR; TCRdb stores in-frame clones only, minus some. The top ten clones hold roughly 1.2% of a sample with around 2,100,000 clones, about 94% of them seen once. Note on this clone: The antigen remains undetermined.

General study findings and limits: Naive subsets tended to show greater estimated richness than memory subsets. Clonotype sharing across donors was expected to vary with sequencing depth.

Germline CDR1 and CDR2: SGHAT and FQNNGV. The CDR3 covers 16 residues. Trimming cost V 3 bases and J 2 bases; bases outside gene matches: 7. The chain carries TRBV11-2 and TRBJ1-3, with 7 nucleotides matching TRBD1. Sequenced: naive CD8+ T cells sorted from blood. This receptor was taken from a man between 18 and 29 years old in good health. The CDR3, as DNA: TGTGCCAGCAGCTTGACGACAGGGAGGACTGGAAACACCATATATTTT. This translates into CASSLTTGRTGNTIYF. Full variable domain (remainder filled in from reference TRBV11-2 and TRBJ1-3): EAGVAQSPRYKIIEKRQSVAFWCNPISGHATLYWYQQILGQGPKLLIQFQNNGVVDDSQLPKDRFSAERLKGVDSTLKIQPAKLEDSAVYLCASSLTTGRTGNTIYFGEGSWLTVV.